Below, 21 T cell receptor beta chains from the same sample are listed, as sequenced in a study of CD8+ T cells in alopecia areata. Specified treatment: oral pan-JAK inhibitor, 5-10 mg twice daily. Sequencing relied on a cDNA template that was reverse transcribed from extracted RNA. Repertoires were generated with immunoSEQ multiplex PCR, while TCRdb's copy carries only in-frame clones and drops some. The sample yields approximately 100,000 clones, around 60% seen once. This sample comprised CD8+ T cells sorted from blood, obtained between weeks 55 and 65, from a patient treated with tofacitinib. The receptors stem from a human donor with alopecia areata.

The CDR3, as DNA: TGTGCCAGCAGCCAAGATCCAGATACGCAGTATTTT. Its translation is CASSQDPDTQYF. This chain links TRBV14 with TRBJ2-3; no clear D. There are 12 residues in the CDR3. The V gene lost 0 bases and the J gene lost 4 bases, with 2 bases spanning the gap. From germline, CDR1 is SGHDN and CDR2 FVKESK.

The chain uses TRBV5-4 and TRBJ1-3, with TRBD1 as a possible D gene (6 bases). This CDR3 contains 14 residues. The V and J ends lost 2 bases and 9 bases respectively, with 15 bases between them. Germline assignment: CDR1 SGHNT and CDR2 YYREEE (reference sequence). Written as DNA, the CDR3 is TGTGCCAGCAGCTTAGCCTCAACAGGGAGCACCATATATTTT. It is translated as CASSLASTGSTIYF.

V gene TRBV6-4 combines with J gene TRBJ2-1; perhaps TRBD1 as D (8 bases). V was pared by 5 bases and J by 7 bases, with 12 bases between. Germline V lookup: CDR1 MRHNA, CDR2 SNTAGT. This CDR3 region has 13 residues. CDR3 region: CASSNRGGNEQFF. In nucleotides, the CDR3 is TGTGCCAGCAGTAACAGGGGGGGAAATGAGCAGTTCTTC.

For the CDR3, the DNA is TGTGCCAGCAGTTTATCTCTGAATGAGCAGTTCTTC. This sequence encodes CASSLSLNEQFF. The genes are TRBV27 and TRBJ2-1, with D hard to call. This CDR3 comprises 12 residues. Germline V gives CDR1 MNHEY, CDR2 SMNVEV (reference sequence). V was clipped by 0 bases and J by 7 bases, with 4 bases between them.

The CDR3 spells CASSFRPNNQETQYF. The CDR3 nucleotides read TGCGCCAGCAGCTTTAGACCAAACAACCAAGAGACCCAGTACTTC. The chain uses TRBV5-1 and TRBJ2-5; D is ambiguous. Germline CDR1 is SGHRS and CDR2 is YFSETQ. This CDR3 spans 15 amino acids. Trimming shortened V by 2 bases and J by 0 bases, and 11 bases separated the two germline ends.

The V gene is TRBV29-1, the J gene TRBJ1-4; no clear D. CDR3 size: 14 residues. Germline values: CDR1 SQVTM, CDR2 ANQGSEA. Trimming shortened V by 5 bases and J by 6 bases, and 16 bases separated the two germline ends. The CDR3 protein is CSVQRRVTDEKLFF. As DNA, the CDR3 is TGCAGCGTTCAACGCAGAGTCACTGATGAAAAACTGTTTTTT.

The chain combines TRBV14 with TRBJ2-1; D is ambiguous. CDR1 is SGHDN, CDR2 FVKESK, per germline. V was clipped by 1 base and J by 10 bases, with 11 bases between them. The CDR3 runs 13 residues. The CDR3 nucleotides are TGTGCCAGCAGCCAAGGGGGTCAGTTCGAGCAGTTCTTC. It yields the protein CASSQGGQFEQFF.

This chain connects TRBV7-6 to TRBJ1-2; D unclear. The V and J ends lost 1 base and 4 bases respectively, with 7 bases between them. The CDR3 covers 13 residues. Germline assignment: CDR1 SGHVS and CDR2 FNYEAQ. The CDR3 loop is CASSLGTGYGYTF. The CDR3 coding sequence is TGTGCCAGCAGCTTAGGGACCGGCTATGGCTACACCTTC.

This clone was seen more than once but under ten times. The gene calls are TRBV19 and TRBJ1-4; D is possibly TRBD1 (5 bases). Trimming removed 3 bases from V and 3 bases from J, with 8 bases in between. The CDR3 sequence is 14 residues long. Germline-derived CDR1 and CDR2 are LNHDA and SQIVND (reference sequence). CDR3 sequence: CASSIPRANEKLFF. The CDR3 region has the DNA TGTGCCAGTAGTATCCCCAGGGCTAATGAAAAACTGTTTTTT. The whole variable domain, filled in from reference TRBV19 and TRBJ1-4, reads DGGITQSPKYLFRKEGQNVTLSCEQNLNHDAMYWYRQDPGQGLRLIYYSQIVNDFQKGDIAEGYSVSREKKESFPLTVTSAQKNPTAFYLCASSIPRANEKLFFGSGTQLSVL.

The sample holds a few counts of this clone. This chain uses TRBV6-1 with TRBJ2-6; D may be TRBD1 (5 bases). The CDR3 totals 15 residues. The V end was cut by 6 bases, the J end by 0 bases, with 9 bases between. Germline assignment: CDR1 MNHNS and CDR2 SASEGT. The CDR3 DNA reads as TGTGCCAGCAGGAAGACAGACTCTGGGGCCAACGTCCTGACTTTC. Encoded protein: CASRKTDSGANVLTF.

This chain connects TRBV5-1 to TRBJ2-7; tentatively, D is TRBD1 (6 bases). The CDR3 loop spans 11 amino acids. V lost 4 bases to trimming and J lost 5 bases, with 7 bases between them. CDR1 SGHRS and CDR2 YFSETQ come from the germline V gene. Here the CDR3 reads CASSAGDEQYF. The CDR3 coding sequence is TGCGCCAGCAGCGCAGGGGACGAGCAGTACTTC. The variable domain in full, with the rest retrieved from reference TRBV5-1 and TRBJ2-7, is KAGVTQTPRYLIKTRGQQVTLSCSPISGHRSVSWYQQTPGQGLQFLFEYFSETQRNKGNFPGRFSGRQFSNSRSEMNVSTLELGDSALYLCASSAGDEQYFGPGTRLTVT.

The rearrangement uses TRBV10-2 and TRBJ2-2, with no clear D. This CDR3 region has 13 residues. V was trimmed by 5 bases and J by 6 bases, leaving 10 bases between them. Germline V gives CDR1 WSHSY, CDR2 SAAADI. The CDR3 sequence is CASSLGIPGELFF. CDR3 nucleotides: TGCGCCAGCAGTTTAGGAATCCCCGGGGAGCTGTTTTTT.

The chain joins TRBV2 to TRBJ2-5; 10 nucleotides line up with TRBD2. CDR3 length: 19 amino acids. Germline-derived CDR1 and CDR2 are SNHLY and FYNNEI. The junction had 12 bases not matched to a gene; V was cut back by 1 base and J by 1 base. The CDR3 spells CASSEVLGLAGDIQETQYF. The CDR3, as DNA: TGTGCCAGCAGTGAAGTGCTGGGGCTAGCGGGGGACATCCAAGAGACCCAGTACTTC.

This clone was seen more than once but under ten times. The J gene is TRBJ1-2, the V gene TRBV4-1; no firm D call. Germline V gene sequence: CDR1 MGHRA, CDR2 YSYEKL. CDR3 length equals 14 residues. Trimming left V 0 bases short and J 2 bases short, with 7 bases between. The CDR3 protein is CASSQERENYGYTF. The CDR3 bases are TGCGCCAGCAGCCAAGAGCGGGAAAACTATGGCTACACCTTC.

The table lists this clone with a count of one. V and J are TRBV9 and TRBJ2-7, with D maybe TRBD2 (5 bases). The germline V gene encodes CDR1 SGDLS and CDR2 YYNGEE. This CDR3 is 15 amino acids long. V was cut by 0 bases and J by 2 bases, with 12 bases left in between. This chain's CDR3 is CASSVGRGLAYEQYF. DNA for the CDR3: TGTGCCAGCAGCGTAGGAAGAGGGCTAGCCTACGAGCAGTACTTC.

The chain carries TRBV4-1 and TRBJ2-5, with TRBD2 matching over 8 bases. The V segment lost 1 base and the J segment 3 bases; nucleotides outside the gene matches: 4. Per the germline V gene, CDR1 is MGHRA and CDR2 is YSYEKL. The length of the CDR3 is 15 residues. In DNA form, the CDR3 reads TGCGCCAGCAGCCAAGCCGGGGGGGCCGAAGAGACCCAGTACTTC. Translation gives CASSQAGGAEETQYF.

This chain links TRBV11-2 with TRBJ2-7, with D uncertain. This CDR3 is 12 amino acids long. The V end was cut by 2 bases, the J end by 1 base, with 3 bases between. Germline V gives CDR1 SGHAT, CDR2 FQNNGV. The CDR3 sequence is CASSLPSYEQYF. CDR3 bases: TGTGCCAGCAGCTTACCATCCTACGAGCAGTACTTC.

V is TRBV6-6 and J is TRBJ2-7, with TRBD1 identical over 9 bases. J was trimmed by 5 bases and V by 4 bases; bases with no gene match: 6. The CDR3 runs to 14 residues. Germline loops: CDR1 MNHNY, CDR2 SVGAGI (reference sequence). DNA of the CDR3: TGTGCCAGCAGTTCAGACAGGGGGGACGACGAGCAGTACTTC. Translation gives CASSSDRGDDEQYF.

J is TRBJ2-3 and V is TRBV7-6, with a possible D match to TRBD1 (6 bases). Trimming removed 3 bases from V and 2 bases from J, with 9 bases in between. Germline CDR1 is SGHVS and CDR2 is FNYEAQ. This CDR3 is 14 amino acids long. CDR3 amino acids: CASSLDSSTDTQYF. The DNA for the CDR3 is TGTGCCAGCAGCTTGGACAGCTCCACAGATACGCAGTATTTT.

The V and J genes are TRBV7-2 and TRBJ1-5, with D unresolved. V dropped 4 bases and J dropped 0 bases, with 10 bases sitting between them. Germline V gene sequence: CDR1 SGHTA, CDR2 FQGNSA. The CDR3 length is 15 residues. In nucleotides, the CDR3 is TGTGCCAGCAGCTCTGAACTTAATAGCAATCAGCCCCAGCATTTT. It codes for CASSSELNSNQPQHF.

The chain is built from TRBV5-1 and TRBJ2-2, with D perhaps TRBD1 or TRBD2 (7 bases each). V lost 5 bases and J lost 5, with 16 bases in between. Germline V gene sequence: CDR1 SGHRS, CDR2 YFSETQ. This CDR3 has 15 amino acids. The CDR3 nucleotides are TGCGCCAGCAGGCTCCTCAGGGGGGGAACCGGGGAGCTGTTTTTT. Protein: CASRLLRGGTGELFF.